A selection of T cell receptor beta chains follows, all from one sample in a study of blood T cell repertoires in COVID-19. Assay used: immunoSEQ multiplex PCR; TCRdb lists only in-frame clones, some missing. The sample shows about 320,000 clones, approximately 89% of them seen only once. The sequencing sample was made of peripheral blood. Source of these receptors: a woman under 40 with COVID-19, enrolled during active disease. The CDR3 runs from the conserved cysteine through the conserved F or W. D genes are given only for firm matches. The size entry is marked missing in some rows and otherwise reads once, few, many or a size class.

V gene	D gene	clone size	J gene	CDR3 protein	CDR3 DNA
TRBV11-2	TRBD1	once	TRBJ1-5	CASSFTGGWNQPQHF	TGTGCCAGCAGCTTTACAGGGGGCTGGAATCAGCCCCAGCATTTT
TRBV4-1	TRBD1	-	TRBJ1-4	CASSTRGRGEKLFF	TGCGCCAGCAGCACCAGGGGGCGAGGGGAAAAACTGTTTTTT
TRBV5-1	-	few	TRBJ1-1	CASSLGGGTEAFF	TGCGCCAGCAGCTTGGGAGGGGGCACTGAAGCTTTCTTT
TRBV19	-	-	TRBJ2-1	CASSMVGLPTEQFF	TGTGCCAGTAGTATGGTTGGGCTACCGACCGAGCAGTTCTTC
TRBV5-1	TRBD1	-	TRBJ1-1	CASGTEATEAFF	TGCGCCAGTGGGACAGAGGCCACTGAAGCTTTCTTT
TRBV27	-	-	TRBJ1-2	CASSPRDTLLGGYTF	TGTGCCAGCAGTCCCCGGGACACCCTCTTAGGTGGCTACACCTTC
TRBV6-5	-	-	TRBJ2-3	CASRTTGTDTQYF	TGTGCCAGCAGGACCACAGGGACAGATACGCAGTATTTT
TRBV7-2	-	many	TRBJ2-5	CASSLEGAETQYF	TGTGCCAGCAGCTTAGAAGGGGCAGAGACCCAGTACTTC
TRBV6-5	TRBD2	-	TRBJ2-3	CASLPSGGSTDTQYF	TGTGCCAGCCTTCCTTCCGGGGGGAGCACAGATACGCAGTATTTT
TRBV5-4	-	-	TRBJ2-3	CASSLGRDTDTQYF	TGTGCCAGCAGCTTGGGCCGGGACACAGATACGCAGTATTTT
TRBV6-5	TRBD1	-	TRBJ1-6	CASSYSDRVNSPLHF	TGTGCCAGCAGTTACTCGGACAGGGTAAATTCACCCCTCCACTTT
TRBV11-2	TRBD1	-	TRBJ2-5	CASSLGDRSFQETQYF	TGTGCCAGCAGCTTAGGGGACAGGAGCTTCCAAGAGACCCAGTACTTC
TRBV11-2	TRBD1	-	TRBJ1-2	CASSLEGTGGVAYGYTF	TGTGCCAGCAGCTTAGAAGGGACAGGGGGCGTAGCCTATGGCTACACCTTC
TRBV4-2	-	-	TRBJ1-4	CASSPDAGQGEKLFF	TGTGCCAGCAGCCCAGACGCGGGGCAGGGTGAAAAACTGTTTTTT
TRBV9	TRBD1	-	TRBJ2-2	CASLDRGTGELFF	TGTGCCAGCTTGGACAGGGGCACCGGGGAGCTGTTTTTT
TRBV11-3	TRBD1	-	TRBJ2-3	CASSSRTGTQYF	TGTGCCAGCAGCAGCCGGACAGGTACGCAGTATTTT
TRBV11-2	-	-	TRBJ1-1	CASSSQVFVEAFF	TGTGCCAGCAGCTCTCAGGTATTTGTTGAAGCTTTCTTT
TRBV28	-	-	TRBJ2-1	CASSLSRNEQFF	TGTGCCAGCAGTCTGAGCAGGAATGAGCAGTTCTTC
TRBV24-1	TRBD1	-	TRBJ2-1	CATSDWDRGSEQFF	TGTGCCACCAGTGATTGGGACAGGGGGTCTGAGCAGTTCTTC
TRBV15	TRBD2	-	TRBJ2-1	CATSRSGLAGGLGNEQFF	TGTGCCACCAGCAGATCGGGACTAGCGGGGGGGCTGGGAAATGAGCAGTTCTTC
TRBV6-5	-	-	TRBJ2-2	CASTPGLYTGELFF	TGTGCCAGCACCCCGGGACTTTACACCGGGGAGCTGTTTTTT
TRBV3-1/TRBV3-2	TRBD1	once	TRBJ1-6	CASSQGPGGNSPLHF	TGTGCCAGCAGCCAAGGCCCAGGGGGTAATTCACCCCTCCACTTT
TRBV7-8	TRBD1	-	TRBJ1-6	CASSAYRGSNSPLHF	TGTGCCAGCAGCGCTTACAGGGGTTCGAATTCACCCCTCCACTTT
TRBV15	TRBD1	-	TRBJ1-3	CATSRVGQGESAIYF	TGTGCCACCAGCAGAGTAGGCCAGGGGGAGAGCGCCATATATTTT
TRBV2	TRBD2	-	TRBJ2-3	CASKREGNTDTQYF	TGTGCCAGCAAGAGGGAGGGCAACACAGATACGCAGTATTTT
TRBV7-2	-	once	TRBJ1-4	CASSKYEMREKLFF	TGTGCCAGCAGCAAATATGAGATGCGGGAAAAACTGTTTTTT
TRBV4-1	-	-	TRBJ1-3	CASSQVPLGLVGNTIYF	TGCGCCAGCAGCCAAGTGCCCTTGGGGCTCGTTGGAAACACCATATATTTT
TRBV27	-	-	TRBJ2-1	CASSIRGLYNEQFF	TGTGCCAGCAGCATAAGGGGGTTATACAATGAGCAGTTCTTC
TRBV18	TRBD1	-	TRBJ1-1	CASGGQMNTEAFF	TGTGCCAGCGGGGGACAGATGAACACTGAAGCTTTCTTT
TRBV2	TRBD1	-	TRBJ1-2	CASRETGGDSGYTF	TGTGCCAGCAGGGAGACAGGGGGCGATTCTGGCTACACCTTC
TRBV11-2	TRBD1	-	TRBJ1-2	CASSLVGGGYGYTF	TGTGCCAGCAGCTTAGTAGGGGGCGGGTATGGCTACACCTTC
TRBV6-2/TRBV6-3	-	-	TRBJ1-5	CASSYSILIRGMSQPQHF	TGTGCCAGCAGTTACTCCATTTTAATCAGGGGAATGTCGCAGCCCCAGCATTTT
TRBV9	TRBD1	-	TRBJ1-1	CASSVIQGGNTEAFF	TGTGCCAGCAGCGTAATACAGGGGGGAAACACTGAAGCTTTCTTT
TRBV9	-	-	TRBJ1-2	CASSGGVSSGYTF	TGTGCCAGCAGCGGGGGAGTATCATCTGGCTACACCTTC
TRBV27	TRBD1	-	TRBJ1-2	CASRHPGQGLYGYTF	TGTGCCAGCAGGCATCCGGGACAGGGCCTATATGGCTACACCTTC
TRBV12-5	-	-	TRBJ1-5	CASGSGQLQNQPQHF	TGTGCTAGTGGGTCAGGACAGCTACAGAATCAGCCCCAGCATTTT
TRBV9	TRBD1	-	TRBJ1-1	CASSTWDRLKVGGAFF	TGTGCCAGCAGCACGTGGGACAGACTGAAAGTAGGTGGAGCTTTCTTT
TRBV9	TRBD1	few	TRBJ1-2	CASSPEAGGRGGYTF	TGTGCCAGCAGCCCGGAAGCAGGGGGCAGAGGTGGCTACACCTTC
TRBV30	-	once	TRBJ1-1	CAWSVGVMNTEAFF	TGTGCCTGGAGTGTCGGAGTCATGAACACTGAAGCTTTCTTT
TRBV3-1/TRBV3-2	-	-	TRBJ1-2	CASSPRGNPYGYTF	TGTGCCAGCAGCCCCCGGGGGAACCCTTATGGCTACACCTTC
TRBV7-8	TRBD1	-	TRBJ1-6	CASSPRQGTGNSPLHF	TGTGCCAGCAGCCCTCGACAGGGGACTGGGAATTCACCCCTCCACTTT
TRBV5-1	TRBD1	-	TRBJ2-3	CASSPTTGPRTDTQYF	TGCGCCAGCAGCCCAACGACAGGGCCCCGCACAGATACGCAGTATTTT
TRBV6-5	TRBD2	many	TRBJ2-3	CASSTTSGGVDTQYF	TGTGCCAGCAGTACGACTAGCGGGGGGGTAGATACGCAGTATTTT
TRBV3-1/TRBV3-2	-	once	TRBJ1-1	CASSQTISHTEAFF	TGTGCCAGCAGCCAGACCATTAGCCACACTGAAGCTTTCTTT
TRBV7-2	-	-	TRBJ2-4	CASSLFGTPEPKNIQYF	TGTGCCAGCAGCCTCTTCGGGACACCCGAACCCAAAAACATTCAGTACTTC
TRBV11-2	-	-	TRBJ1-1	CASSLGAAEAFF	TGTGCCAGCAGCTTAGGCGCCGCGGAAGCTTTCTTT
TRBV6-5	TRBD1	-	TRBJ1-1	CASSSPGTGLNTEAFF	TGTGCCAGCAGTTCCCCCGGGACAGGGCTGAACACTGAAGCTTTCTTT
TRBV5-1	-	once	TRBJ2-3	CASSFFLEGTDTQYF	TGCGCCAGCAGCTTTTTTCTGGAGGGAACAGATACGCAGTATTTT
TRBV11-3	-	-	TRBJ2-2	CASSFGLRELFF	TGTGCCAGCAGCTTTGGACTAAGGGAGCTGTTTTTT
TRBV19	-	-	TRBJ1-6	CATKNYNSPLHF	TGTGCCACCAAAAATTATAATTCACCCCTCCACTTT
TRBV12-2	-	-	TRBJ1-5	CAVRPGGFQPQHF	TGTGCGGTTCGACCAGGGGGCTTTCAGCCCCAGCATTTT